Given below is one T cell receptor (beta chain) in context. Antigen unknown. This specimen belongs to a study of T cell repertoires in cytomegalovirus infection. Study in general: Epitope selection comprised recently identified HLA-C-restricted CMV epitopes and well-studied HLA-B-restricted CMV epitopes. Carrying CMV and the relevant HLA type showed in public TCR beta signatures. Study outcomes and limitations: The ex vivo response was dominated by HLA-C-restricted CMV-specific TCR beta clonotypes.

Each CDR3 protein gets one entry after TCRdb re-called the reads with MiXCR. In the table there are hundreds of thousands of distinct CDR3 sequences, around 29% of which are singletons. The CDR3 is 15 residues long. The V and J ends lost 2 bases and 5 bases respectively, with 17 bases between them. Germline V gene lookup returns CDR1 GTSNPN and CDR2 SVGIG (reference sequence). The chain recombines TRBV30 with TRBJ2-3, with D possibly being TRBD2 (7 bases). The receptor was isolated from a human donor in good health (CMV status not recorded). Some clones in this sample may be carry-over from other donors' samples. The material sequenced was cultured PBMCs, taken from culture after CMV antigen stimulation. The CDR3 protein is CAWSRIREGEDTQYF. The CDR3 DNA follows: TGTGCCTGGAGTCGAATCAGGGAGGGGGAAGATACGCAGTATTTT.